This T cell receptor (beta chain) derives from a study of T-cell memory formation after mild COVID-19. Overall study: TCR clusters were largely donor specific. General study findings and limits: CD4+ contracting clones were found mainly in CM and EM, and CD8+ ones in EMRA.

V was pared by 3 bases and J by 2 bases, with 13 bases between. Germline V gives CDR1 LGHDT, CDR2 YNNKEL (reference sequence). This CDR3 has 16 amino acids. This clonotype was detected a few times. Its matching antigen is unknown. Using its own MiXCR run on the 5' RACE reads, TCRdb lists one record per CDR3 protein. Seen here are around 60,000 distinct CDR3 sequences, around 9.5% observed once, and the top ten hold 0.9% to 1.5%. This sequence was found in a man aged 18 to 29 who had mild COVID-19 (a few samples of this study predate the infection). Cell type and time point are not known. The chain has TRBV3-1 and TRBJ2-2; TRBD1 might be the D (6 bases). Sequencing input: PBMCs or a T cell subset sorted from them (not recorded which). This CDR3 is CASSQLGANNTGELFF. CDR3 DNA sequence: TGTGCCAGCAGCCAGCTGGGGGCGAACAACACCGGGGAGCTGTTTTTT.